This TCR beta chain was identified during a study of T cells after yellow fever vaccination. Trimming at V came to 4 bases and at J to 2 bases, leaving 18 bases not matched to a gene. The CDR3 is 20 amino acids. Looked up from germline, CDR1 is MGHRA and CDR2 is YSYEKL. MiXCR, run by TCRdb on the 5' RACE reads, gives a single entry per CDR3 protein. In the table there are approximately 510,000 distinct CDR3 sequences, just over 20% of which are singletons. The chain combines TRBV4-1 with TRBJ2-3; 10 bases are shared with TRBD2. The input for sequencing was PBMCs, taken about 21 days after the first yellow fever vaccination. This clonotype was obtained from a man aged 18 to 29 who received the YFV17D yellow fever vaccine. Here the CDR3 reads CASSLQGAPSGGPNTDTQYF. CDR3 coding DNA: TGCGCCAGCAGCCTCCAGGGGGCGCCTAGCGGGGGACCTAACACAGATACGCAGTATTTT.